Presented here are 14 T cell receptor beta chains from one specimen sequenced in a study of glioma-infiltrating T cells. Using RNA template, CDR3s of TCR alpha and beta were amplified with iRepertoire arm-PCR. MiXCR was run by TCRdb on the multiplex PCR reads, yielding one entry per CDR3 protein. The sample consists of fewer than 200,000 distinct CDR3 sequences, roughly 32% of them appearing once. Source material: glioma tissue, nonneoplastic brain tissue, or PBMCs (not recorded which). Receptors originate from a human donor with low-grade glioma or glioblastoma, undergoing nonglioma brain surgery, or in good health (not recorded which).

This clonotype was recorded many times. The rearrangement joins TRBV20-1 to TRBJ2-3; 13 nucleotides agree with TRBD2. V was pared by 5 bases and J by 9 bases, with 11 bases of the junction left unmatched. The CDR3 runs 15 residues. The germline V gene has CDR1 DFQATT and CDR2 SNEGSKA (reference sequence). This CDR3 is CSAPRSGLAGDTQYF. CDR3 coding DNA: TGCAGTGCTCCCAGAAGTGGACTAGCGGGAGACACGCAGTATTTT.

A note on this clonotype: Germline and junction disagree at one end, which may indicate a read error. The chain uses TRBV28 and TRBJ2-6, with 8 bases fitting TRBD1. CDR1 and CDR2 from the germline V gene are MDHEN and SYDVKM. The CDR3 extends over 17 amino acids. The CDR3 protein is CASSFGTGRSGANALTF. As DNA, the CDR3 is TGTGCCAGCAGTTTTGGGACAGGACGCTCTGGGGCCAACGCCCTGACTTTC.

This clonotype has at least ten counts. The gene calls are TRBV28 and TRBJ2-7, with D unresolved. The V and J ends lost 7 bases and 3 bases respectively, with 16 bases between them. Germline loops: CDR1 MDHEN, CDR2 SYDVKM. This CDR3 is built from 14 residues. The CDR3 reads CASTTPTDRYEQYF. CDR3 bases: TGTGCCAGCACTACTCCCACCGACCGCTACGAGCAGTACTTC. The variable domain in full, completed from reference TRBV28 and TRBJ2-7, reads DVKVTQSSRYLVKRTGEKVFLECVQDMDHENMFWYRQDPGLGLRLIYFSYDVKMKEKGDIPEGYSVSREKKERFSLILESASTNQTSMYLCASTTPTDRYEQYFGPGTRLTVT.

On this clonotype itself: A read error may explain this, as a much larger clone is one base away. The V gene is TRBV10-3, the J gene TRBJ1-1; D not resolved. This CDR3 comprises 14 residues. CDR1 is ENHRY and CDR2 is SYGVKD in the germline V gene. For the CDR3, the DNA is TGTGCCATCATTGAGTCCTCACCCCGAACTGAAGCTTTCTTT. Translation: CAIIESSPRTEAFF.

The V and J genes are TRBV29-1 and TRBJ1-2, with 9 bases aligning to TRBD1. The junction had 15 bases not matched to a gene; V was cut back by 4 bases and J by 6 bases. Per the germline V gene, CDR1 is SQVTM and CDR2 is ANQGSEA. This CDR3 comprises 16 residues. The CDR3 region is CSVVPLSMYRGHGYTF. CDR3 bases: TGCAGCGTTGTTCCCCTTTCTATGTACAGGGGGCATGGCTACACCTTC.

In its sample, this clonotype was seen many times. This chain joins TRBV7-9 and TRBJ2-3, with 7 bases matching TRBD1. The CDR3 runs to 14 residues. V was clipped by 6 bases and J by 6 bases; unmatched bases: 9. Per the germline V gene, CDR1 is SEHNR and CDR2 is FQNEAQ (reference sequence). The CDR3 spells CASRYSTGADTQYF. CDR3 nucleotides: TGTGCCAGCAGATACAGTACAGGGGCGGATACGCAGTATTTT.

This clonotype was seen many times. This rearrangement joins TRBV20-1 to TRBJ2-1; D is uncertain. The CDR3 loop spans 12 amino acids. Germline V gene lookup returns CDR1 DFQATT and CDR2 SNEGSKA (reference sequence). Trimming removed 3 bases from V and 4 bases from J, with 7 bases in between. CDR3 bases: TGCAGTGCTAGGGGCGGTTACAATGAGCAGTTCTTC. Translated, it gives CSARGGYNEQFF.

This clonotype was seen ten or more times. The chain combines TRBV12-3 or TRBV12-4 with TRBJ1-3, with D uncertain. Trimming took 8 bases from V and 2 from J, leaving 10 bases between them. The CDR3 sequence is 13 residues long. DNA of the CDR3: TGTGCCAGCCGTGGGCTTACTGGAAACACCATATATTTT. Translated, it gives CASRGLTGNTIYF.

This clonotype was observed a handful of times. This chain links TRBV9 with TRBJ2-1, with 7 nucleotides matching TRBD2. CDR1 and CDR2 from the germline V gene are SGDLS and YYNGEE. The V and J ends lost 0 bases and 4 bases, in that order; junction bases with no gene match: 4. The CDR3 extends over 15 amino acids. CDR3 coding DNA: TGTGCCAGCAGCGTAGGCGCGGGAGCTTACAATGAGCAGTTCTTC. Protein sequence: CASSVGAGAYNEQFF.

CDR3 nucleotides: TGTGCCAGGGGGGGACCGCAAAACAATCAGCCCCAGCATTTT. Residues: CARGGPQNNQPQHF. This rearrangement joins TRBV6-2 or TRBV6-3 to TRBJ1-5; maybe TRBD1 (5 bases). This CDR3 is 14 amino acids long. V gave up 9 bases and J gave up 3 bases, with 15 bases separating them. CDR1 is MNHEY, CDR2 SVGEGT, per germline.

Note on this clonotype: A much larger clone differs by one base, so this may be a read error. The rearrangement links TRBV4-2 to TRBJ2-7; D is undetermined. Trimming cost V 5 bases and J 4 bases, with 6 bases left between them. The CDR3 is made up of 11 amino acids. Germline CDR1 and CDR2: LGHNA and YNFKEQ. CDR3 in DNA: TGTGCCAGCAGCTACGAGTACGAGCAGTACTTC. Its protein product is CASSYEYEQYF.

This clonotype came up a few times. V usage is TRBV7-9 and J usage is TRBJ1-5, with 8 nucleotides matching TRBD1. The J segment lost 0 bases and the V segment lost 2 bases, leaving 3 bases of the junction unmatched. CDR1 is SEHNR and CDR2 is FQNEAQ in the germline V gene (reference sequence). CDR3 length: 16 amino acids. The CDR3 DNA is TGTGCCAGCAGCTTATCAGGGGGCGGTAGCAATCAGCCCCAGCATTTT. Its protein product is CASSLSGGGSNQPQHF.

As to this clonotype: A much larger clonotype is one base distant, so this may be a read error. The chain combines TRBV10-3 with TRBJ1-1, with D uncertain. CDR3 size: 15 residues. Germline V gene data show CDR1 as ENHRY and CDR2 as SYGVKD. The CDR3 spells CAISESGRRNTEAYF. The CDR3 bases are TGTGCCATCAGTGAGTCTGGACGGCGGAACACTGAAGCTTACTTT.

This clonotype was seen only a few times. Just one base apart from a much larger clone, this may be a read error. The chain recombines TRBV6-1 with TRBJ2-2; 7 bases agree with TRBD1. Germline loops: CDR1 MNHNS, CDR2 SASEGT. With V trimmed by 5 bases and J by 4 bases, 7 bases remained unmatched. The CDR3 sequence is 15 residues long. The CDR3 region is CASSSSQGSTGELFF. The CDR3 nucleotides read TGTGCCAGCAGTTCGTCACAGGGGAGCACCGGGGAGCTGTTTTTT.